This T cell receptor beta chain was identified during a study of blood T cell repertoires in COVID-19. Only in-frame clones appear in the TCRdb table, and some are missing; sequencing was by immunoSEQ multiplex PCR. The table lists 200,000 to 250,000 clones, about nine tenths of them singletons. CDR1 and CDR2 from the germline V gene are LNHDA and SQIVND (reference sequence). The CDR3 length is 16 residues. V lost 5 bases, J lost 0 bases, and 13 bases lay in between. Participants were aged about 18 to 90 years, lived in 25 or so US areas, and enrolled virtually. The source of this sequence is a woman younger than 45 who had recovered from COVID-19. Sequenced input: PBMCs or T cells enriched from blood (not recorded which). The J gene is TRBJ1-4, the V gene TRBV19; D is unclear. The CDR3 nucleotides read TGTGCCAGTAGTCCAGGTTTGATTGCAACTAATGAAAAACTGTTTTTT. It translates to CASSPGLIATNEKLFF.